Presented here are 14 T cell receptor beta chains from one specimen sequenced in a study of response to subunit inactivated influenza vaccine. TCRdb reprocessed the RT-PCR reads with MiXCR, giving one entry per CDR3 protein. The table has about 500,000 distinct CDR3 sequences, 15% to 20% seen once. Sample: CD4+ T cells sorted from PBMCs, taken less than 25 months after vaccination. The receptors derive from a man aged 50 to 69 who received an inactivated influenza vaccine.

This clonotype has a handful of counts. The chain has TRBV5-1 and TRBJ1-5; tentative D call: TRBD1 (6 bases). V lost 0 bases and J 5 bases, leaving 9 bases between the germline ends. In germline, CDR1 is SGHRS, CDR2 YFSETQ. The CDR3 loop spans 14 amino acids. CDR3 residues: CASSLGQEDQPQHF. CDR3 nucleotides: TGCGCCAGCAGCTTGGGACAGGAAGATCAGCCCCAGCATTTT.

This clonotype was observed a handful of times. CDR3 in amino acids: CASSPGMVNTEAFF. The DNA for the CDR3 is TGTGCCAGCAGTCCCGGGATGGTGAACACTGAAGCTTTCTTT. The chain links TRBV12-3 or TRBV12-4 to TRBJ1-1; no reliable D call. The CDR3 has 14 amino acids. Trimming took 5 bases from V and 0 from J, leaving 10 bases between them.

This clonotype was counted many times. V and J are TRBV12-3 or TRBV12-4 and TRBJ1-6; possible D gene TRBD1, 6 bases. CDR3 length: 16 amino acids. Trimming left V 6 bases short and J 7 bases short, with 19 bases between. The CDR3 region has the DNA TGTGCCAGCAGCCTATCCGGGGGCCGGGGGAATTCACCCCTCCACTTT. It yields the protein CASSLSGGRGNSPLHF.

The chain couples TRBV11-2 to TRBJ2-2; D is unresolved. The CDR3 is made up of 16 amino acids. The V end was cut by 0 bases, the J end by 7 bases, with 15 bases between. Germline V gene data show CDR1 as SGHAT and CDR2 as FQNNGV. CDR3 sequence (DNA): TGTGCCAGCAGCTTAGATCGGTTCCCCAACGGCGGGGAGCTGTTTTTT. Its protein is CASSLDRFPNGGELFF.

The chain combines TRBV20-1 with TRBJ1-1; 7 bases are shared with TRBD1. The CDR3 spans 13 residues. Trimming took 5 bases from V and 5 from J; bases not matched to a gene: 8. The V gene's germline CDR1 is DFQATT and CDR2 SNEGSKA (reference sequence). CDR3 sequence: CSAPGTVWTEAFF. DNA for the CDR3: TGCAGTGCTCCTGGGACAGTATGGACTGAAGCTTTCTTT.

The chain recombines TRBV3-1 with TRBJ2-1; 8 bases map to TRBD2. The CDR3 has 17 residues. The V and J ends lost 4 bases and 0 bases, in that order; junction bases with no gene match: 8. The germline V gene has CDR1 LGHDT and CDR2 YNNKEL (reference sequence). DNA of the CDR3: TGTGCCAGCAGCCTCGCCCAGCGGGGGCGCTCCTACAATGAGCAGTTCTTC. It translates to CASSLAQRGRSYNEQFF.

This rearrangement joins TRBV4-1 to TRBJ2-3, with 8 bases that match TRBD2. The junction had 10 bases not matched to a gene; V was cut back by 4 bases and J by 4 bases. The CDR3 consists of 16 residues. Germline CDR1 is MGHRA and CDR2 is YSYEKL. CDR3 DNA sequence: TGCGCCAGCAGCCGACCGGGACTAGGTGATGCAGATACGCAGTATTTT. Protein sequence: CASSRPGLGDADTQYF.

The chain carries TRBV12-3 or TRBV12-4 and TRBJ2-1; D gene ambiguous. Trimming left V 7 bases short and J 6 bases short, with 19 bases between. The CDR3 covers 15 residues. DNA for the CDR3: TGTGCCAGCACCCCCTTTTGGAGTGGTGGCAATGAGCAGTTCTTC. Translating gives CASTPFWSGGNEQFF.

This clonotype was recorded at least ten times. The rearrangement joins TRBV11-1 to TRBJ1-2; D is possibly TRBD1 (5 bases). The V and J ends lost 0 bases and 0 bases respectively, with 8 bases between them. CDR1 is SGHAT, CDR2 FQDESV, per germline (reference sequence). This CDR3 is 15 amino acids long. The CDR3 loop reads CASSLARTTNYGYTF. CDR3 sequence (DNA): TGTGCCAGCAGCTTAGCAAGGACAACTAACTATGGCTACACCTTC.

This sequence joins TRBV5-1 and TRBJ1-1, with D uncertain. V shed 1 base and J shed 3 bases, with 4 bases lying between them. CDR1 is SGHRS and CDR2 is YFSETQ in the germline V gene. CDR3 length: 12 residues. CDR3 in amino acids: CASSLSDTEAFF. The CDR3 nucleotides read TGCGCCAGCAGCTTGTCGGACACTGAAGCTTTCTTT.

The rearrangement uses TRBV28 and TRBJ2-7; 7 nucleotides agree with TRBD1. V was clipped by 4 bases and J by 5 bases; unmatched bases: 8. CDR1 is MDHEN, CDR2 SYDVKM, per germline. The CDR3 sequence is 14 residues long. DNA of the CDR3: TGTGCCAGCAGTTCCCATAACAGGGGCCACGAGCAGTACTTC. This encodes CASSSHNRGHEQYF.

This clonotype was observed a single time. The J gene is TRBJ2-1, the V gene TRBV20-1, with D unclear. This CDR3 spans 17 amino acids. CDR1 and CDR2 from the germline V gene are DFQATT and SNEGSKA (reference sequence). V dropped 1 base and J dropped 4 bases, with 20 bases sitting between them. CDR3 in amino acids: CSARGWRLETFYNEQFF. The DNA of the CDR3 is TGCAGTGCTAGAGGATGGCGGCTGGAGACTTTTTACAATGAGCAGTTCTTC.

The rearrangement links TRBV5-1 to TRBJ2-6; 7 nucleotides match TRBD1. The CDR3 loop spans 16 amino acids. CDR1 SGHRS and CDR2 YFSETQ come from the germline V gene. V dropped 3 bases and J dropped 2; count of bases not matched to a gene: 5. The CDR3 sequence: CASSSQTGTGANVLTF. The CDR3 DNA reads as TGCGCCAGCAGCTCACAGACAGGGACTGGGGCCAACGTCCTGACTTTC.

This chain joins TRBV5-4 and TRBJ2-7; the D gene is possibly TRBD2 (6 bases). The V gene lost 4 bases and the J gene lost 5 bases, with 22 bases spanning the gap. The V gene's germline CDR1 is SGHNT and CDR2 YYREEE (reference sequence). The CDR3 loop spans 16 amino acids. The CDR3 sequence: CASSRGGTFDWDEQYF. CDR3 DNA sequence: TGTGCCAGCAGCCGTGGGGGGACCTTCGACTGGGACGAGCAGTACTTC. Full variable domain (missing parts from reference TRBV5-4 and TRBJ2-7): ETGVTQSPTHLIKTRGQQVTLRCSSQSGHNTVSWYQQALGQGPQFIFQYYREEENGRGNFPPRFSGLQFPNYSSELNVNALELDDSALYLCASSRGGTFDWDEQYFGPGTRLTVT.